Reported below is one T cell receptor beta chain. The assay was immunoSEQ multiplex PCR, and TCRdb's table has in-frame clones only and misses some. In the table there are over 90,000 clones, approximately 90% of which are singletons. These data belong to a study of T cell changes during pregnancy in multiple sclerosis. This sample comprised peripheral blood, obtained before pregnancy. This sequence was found in a female donor with multiple sclerosis, enrolled in a pregnancy study.

The CDR3: CASSLLQGGQPQHF. CDR3 nucleotides: TGTGCCAGCAGCCTACTACAGGGGGGTCAGCCCCAGCATTTT. The chain recombines TRBV7-2 with TRBJ1-5, with 8 bases fitting TRBD1. V was pared by 5 bases and J by 6 bases, with 6 bases of the junction left unmatched. The germline gives CDR1 SGHTA, CDR2 FQGNSA. The CDR3 has 14 residues.